This T cell receptor beta chain was identified during a study of T-cell reconstitution after alpha-beta-depleted transplantation in children. Unique molecular identifiers were used in preparing the TCRbeta library. TCRdb itself ran the PCR reads through MiXCR, one entry per CDR3 protein. The sample has roughly 610,000 distinct CDR3 sequences; roughly a tenth are singletons. V dropped 2 bases and J dropped 0; count of bases not matched to a gene: 2. This CDR3 spans 17 amino acids. Germline V lookup: CDR1 MNHEY, CDR2 SVGEGT. The sample was PBMCs from the stem cell graft donor, taken from the stem cell graft. V is TRBV6-2 or TRBV6-3 and J is TRBJ2-1; 12 bases agree with TRBD2. The source is a human donor who donated a stem cell graft to a child with acute myeloid leukemia. CDR3 in DNA: TGTGCCAGCAGTTACCCTAGCGGGAGGGCCTCCTACAATGAGCAGTTCTTC. Translated: CASSYPSGRASYNEQFF.